The 23 T cell receptor beta chains below come from one sample, sequenced in a study of cytomegalovirus exposure and HLA in healthy donors. The PCR ran on 60 Vbeta and 13 Jbeta primers. TCRdb keeps only in-frame clones here, not all; method: immunoSEQ multiplex PCR. The repertoire holds about 160,000 clones, with roughly 87% as singletons. The sequenced material came from PBMCs. These receptors were taken from a woman aged 25 to 45 in good health and CMV-seronegative.

The chain recombines TRBV10-1 with TRBJ1-4, with 9 bases identical to TRBD1. V trimming: 4 bases; J trimming: 8 bases; junction bases outside the gene matches: 11. The CDR3 is made up of 16 amino acids. Germline loops: CDR1 WNHNN, CDR2 SYGVQD (reference sequence). CDR3 sequence: CASSAGPGQGREKLFF. The CDR3 DNA sequence: TGCGCCAGCAGTGCCGGTCCGGGACAGGGAAGGGAAAAACTGTTTTTT.

The chain couples TRBV4-1 to TRBJ2-5; 7 nucleotides align to TRBD1. V lost 4 bases, J lost 2 bases, and 10 bases stayed unmatched. There are 16 residues in the CDR3. CDR1 and CDR2 (germline): MGHRA, YSYEKL. This chain's CDR3 is CASSLGSGQQQETQYF. CDR3 bases: TGCGCCAGCAGCCTCGGCTCGGGACAGCAACAAGAGACCCAGTACTTC.

The chain has TRBV13 and TRBJ2-2; D may be TRBD2 (6 bases). This CDR3 is built from 15 residues. V was clipped by 1 base and J by 5 bases, with 11 bases between them. Germline CDR1 is PRHDT and CDR2 is FYEKMQ (reference sequence). The CDR3: CASSLEVGRTGELFF. Written as DNA, the CDR3 is TGTGCCAGCAGCTTAGAAGTGGGGAGGACCGGGGAGCTGTTTTTT.

Worth noting for this clone: Germline and junction disagree at one end, which may indicate a read error. The chain has TRBV29-1 and TRBJ2-7; TRBD1 matches at 7 bases. CDR3 length: 14 amino acids. CDR1 SQVTM and CDR2 ANQGSEA come from the germline V gene. The CDR3 DNA follows: TGCAGCGTAGAAGGGGACAGTACATTCTACGAGCAGTACTTC. It encodes CSVEGDSTFYEQYF.

This clone was seen a single time. The chain is built from TRBV28 and TRBJ2-7; D not certain. V lost 6 bases and J lost 0, with 6 bases in between. CDR3 length: 12 residues. Germline V gene sequence: CDR1 MDHEN, CDR2 SYDVKM. CDR3 protein: CASRLSSYEQYF. In DNA form, the CDR3 reads TGTGCCAGCAGGCTAAGCTCCTACGAGCAGTACTTC.

This chain joins TRBV10-1 and TRBJ2-1, with D uncertain. CDR3 length: 16 amino acids. V was trimmed by 3 bases and J by 0 bases, leaving 12 bases between them. Germline V gene lookup returns CDR1 WNHNN and CDR2 SYGVQD (reference sequence). The CDR3 DNA is TGCGCCAGCAGTGACACCGACTCGAGCTCCTACAATGAGCAGTTCTTC. Translation: CASSDTDSSSYNEQFF.

The chain recombines TRBV30 with TRBJ2-3, with 7 positions matching TRBD2. This CDR3 contains 15 residues. Unmatched junction bases numbered 4, after V lost 1 base and J lost 0 bases. CDR1 and CDR2 (germline): GTSNPN, SVGIG (reference sequence). CDR3 residues: CAWSAGGSSTDTQYF. CDR3 sequence (DNA): TGTGCCTGGAGTGCTGGCGGGAGTAGCACAGATACGCAGTATTTT.

This rearrangement joins TRBV27 to TRBJ1-6; D not certain. V was cut by 3 bases and J by 10 bases, with 10 bases left in between. The CDR3 is 13 residues long. Germline V gene sequence: CDR1 MNHEY, CDR2 SMNVEV (reference sequence). The CDR3 nucleotides read TGTGCCAGCAGTTTTTCCCCGTTCTCACCCCTCCACTTT. Translating gives CASSFSPFSPLHF.

The rearrangement joins TRBV15 to TRBJ1-4, with D possibly being TRBD1 (5 bases). Germline V gene data show CDR1 as LNHNV and CDR2 as YYDKDF (reference sequence). V gave up 7 bases and J gave up 0 bases, with 12 bases separating them. The CDR3 covers 15 residues. In DNA, the CDR3 is TGTGCCACCACCCGGACATACGCAACTAATGAAAAACTGTTTTTT. Its translation: CATTRTYATNEKLFF.

The rearrangement links TRBV5-1 to TRBJ2-5, with 8 bases fitting TRBD1. V shed 0 bases, J shed 4 bases, and the junction held 5 bases outside the gene matches. The CDR3 is made up of 15 amino acids. Germline loops: CDR1 SGHRS, CDR2 YFSETQ. CDR3 protein: CASSLAGQGGETQYF. CDR3 in DNA: TGCGCCAGCAGCTTGGCAGGACAGGGAGGAGAGACCCAGTACTTC.

The chain has TRBV4-1 and TRBJ2-1; weak D call: TRBD2 (6 bases). Trimming pared 2 bases from V and 7 bases from J, leaving 24 bases between. The CDR3 extends over 18 amino acids. CDR1 and CDR2 from the germline V gene are MGHRA and YSYEKL. The CDR3 region has the DNA TGCGCCAGCAGCCAAACGATCACCGGGACTGTACGCTCTAATGAGCAGTTCTTC. Translating gives CASSQTITGTVRSNEQFF.

J is TRBJ1-2 and V is TRBV6-6; possibly TRBD1 for D (6 bases). In germline, CDR1 is MNHNY, CDR2 SVGAGI (reference sequence). This CDR3 has 15 residues. V dropped 7 bases and J dropped 3 bases, with 18 bases sitting between them. The CDR3 DNA follows: TGTGCCAGCAAGCCTGGAGGCCCAGGGGACTATGGCTACACCTTC. Its protein product is CASKPGGPGDYGYTF.

The chain carries TRBV14 and TRBJ2-1; D is unclear. The CDR3 is 12 amino acids. The V gene's germline CDR1 is SGHDN and CDR2 FVKESK. V was clipped by 5 bases and J by 5 bases, with 7 bases between them. CDR3 DNA: TGTGCCAGCAGCGTGCAGAACAATGAGCAGTTCTTC. Amino acid sequence: CASSVQNNEQFF.

J is TRBJ2-1 and V is TRBV7-8, with TRBD2 matching 8 bases. The CDR3 runs 15 residues. V shed 2 bases and J 2 bases; nucleotides not matched to a gene: 2. Germline CDR1 and CDR2: SGHVS and FQNEAQ. The CDR3 reads CASSLSRGAYNEQFF. The CDR3 DNA follows: TGTGCCAGCAGCTTATCGCGGGGGGCCTACAATGAGCAGTTCTTC.

The CDR3 DNA reads as TGTGCCAGCAGCTTAGGGGCGAATTCCTACGAGCAGTACTTC. Residues: CASSLGANSYEQYF. This chain joins TRBV11-2 and TRBJ2-7; D unresolved. This CDR3 has 14 amino acids. CDR1 and CDR2 (germline): SGHAT, FQNNGV. V lost 1 base, J lost 1 base, and 8 bases lay in between.

The chain has TRBV21-1 and TRBJ1-4. TRBV21-1 corresponds to a pseudogene. This CDR3 is 15 amino acids long. The chain's CDR3 is CASSMGGQANEKLFF. In DNA, the CDR3 is TGTGCCAGCAGCATGGGGGGGCAGGCTAATGAAAAACTGTTTTTT.

The chain carries TRBV7-8 and TRBJ2-7, with TRBD2 matching over 7 bases. Germline V CDR1 and CDR2: SGHVS, FQNEAQ. Trimming took 5 bases from V and 4 from J; bases not matched to a gene: 2. CDR3 length: 12 residues. The CDR3 is CASSRLAYEQYF. The CDR3 region has the DNA TGTGCCAGCAGCCGACTAGCTTACGAGCAGTACTTC.

This chain joins TRBV6-1 and TRBJ2-5; 7 bases are shared with TRBD2. The CDR3 is 14 residues long. V was pared by 6 bases and J by 5 bases, with 9 bases of the junction left unmatched. Germline CDR1 is MNHNS and CDR2 is SASEGT. The CDR3 sequence is CASSELGLGETQYF. The CDR3 region has the DNA TGTGCCAGCAGCGAACTCGGACTAGGGGAGACCCAGTACTTC.

The J gene is TRBJ1-2, the V gene TRBV5-1, with 8 bases fitting TRBD1. The J segment lost 7 bases and the V segment lost 4 bases, leaving 6 bases of the junction unmatched. The CDR3 sequence is 13 residues long. CDR1 and CDR2 from the germline V gene are SGHRS and YFSETQ. The CDR3 reads CASSQGARSGYTF. CDR3 coding DNA: TGCGCCAGCAGCCAGGGGGCGCGGAGTGGCTACACCTTC.

The chain employs TRBV7-9 and TRBJ1-5; 7 bases line up with TRBD1. The CDR3 is 14 amino acids. CDR1 SEHNR and CDR2 FQNEAQ come from the germline V gene (reference sequence). The V gene end was trimmed by 8 bases and the J gene end by 0 bases; junction bases not matched to a gene: 4. CDR3 protein: CASSQGDSNQPQHF. CDR3 nucleotide sequence: TGTGCCAGCTCGCAGGGGGATAGCAATCAGCCCCAGCATTTT.

This clone was picked up a small number of times. DNA for the CDR3: TGTGCCAGCAGTTACACGGGACAGTCTGGAAACACCATATATTTT. Translating it yields CASSYTGQSGNTIYF. The rearrangement links TRBV6-5 to TRBJ1-3; TRBD1 matches at 7 bases. The V gene's germline CDR1 is MNHEY and CDR2 SVGAGI. The J segment lost 1 base and the V segment lost 2 bases, leaving 2 bases of the junction unmatched. The CDR3 contains 15 residues.

The chain joins TRBV18 to TRBJ2-1; the match to TRBD1 covers 12 bases. Germline V gives CDR1 KGHSH, CDR2 LQKENI. Germline trimming cut 1 base from V and 8 bases from J; bases unmatched to any gene: 3. This CDR3 is 15 amino acids long. The CDR3 region is CASSPRDRGRDEQFF. CDR3 in DNA: TGTGCCAGCTCACCACGGGACAGGGGGCGCGATGAGCAGTTCTTC. Full variable domain (remainder filled in from reference TRBV18 and TRBJ2-1): NAGVMQNPRHLVRRRGQEARLRCSPMKGHSHVYWYRQLPEEGLKFMVYLQKENIIDESGMPKERFSAEFPKEGPSILRIQQVVRGDSAAYFCASSPRDRGRDEQFFGPGTRLTVL.

The chain uses TRBV28 and TRBJ2-7; maybe TRBD1 (5 bases). CDR1 and CDR2 (germline): MDHEN, SYDVKM. V was pared by 3 bases and J by 2 bases, with 14 bases between. The CDR3 spans 15 residues. The CDR3 DNA reads TGTGCCAGCAGTTTGGCAAAGGGGATCACCTACGAGCAGTACTTC. Protein sequence: CASSLAKGITYEQYF. Filled out from reference TRBV28 and TRBJ2-7, the complete variable domain reads DVKVTQSSRYLVKRTGEKVFLECVQDMDHENMFWYRQDPGLGLRLIYFSYDVKMKEKGDIPEGYSVSREKKERFSLILESASTNQTSMYLCASSLAKGITYEQYFGPGTRLTVT.